The 32 T cell receptor beta chains in this list originate from one sample, sequenced in a study of Graves' ophthalmopathy and Graves' hyperthyroidism. RNA transcripts provided the template for amplifying TCR beta CDR3 regions. The authors performed first-round RT-PCR with HTBI primers and then a second-round multiplex PCR. TCRdb recomputed calls from the multiplex PCR reads with MiXCR, one row per CDR3 protein. Of about 500,000 distinct CDR3 sequences detected, over 13% appear once; the ten largest clones hold 8% to 10%. The sample taken for sequencing was blood. The source of these receptors is a woman in her twenties or thirties with Graves' ophthalmopathy.

This clonotype was counted once. The junction does not match germline at one end; this may be a read error. This rearrangement joins TRBV7-3 to TRBJ1-1; D possibly corresponds to TRBD1 (5 bases). The CDR3 is 13 amino acids. CDR1 SGHTA and CDR2 FQGTGA come from the germline V gene. Written as DNA, the CDR3 is TGTGCCAGCAGCTACGACCATGGGACTGAAGCTTGCTTT. It specifies CASSYDHGTEACF.

At least ten counts were recorded for this clonotype. The chain uses TRBV27 and TRBJ1-1; D is ambiguous. Looked up from germline, CDR1 is MNHEY and CDR2 is SMNVEV (reference sequence). Between the trimmed V and J ends, which lost 6 bases and 1 base, there was a span of 12 bases. The length of the CDR3 is 14 residues. CDR3 region: CASSPFTSNTEAFF. CDR3 nucleotides: TGTGCCAGCAGCCCATTCACTTCGAACACTGAAGCTTTCTTT.

This clonotype was observed many times. The CDR3 reads CASSPRKTGKRYIQYF. CDR3 coding DNA: TGTGCCAGCAGTCCTCGCAAGACAGGGAAAAGATACATTCAGTACTTC. This sequence joins TRBV28 and TRBJ2-4; 7 nucleotides match TRBD1. After removal of 5 bases from V and 8 bases from J, the junction contained 15 bases not matched to a gene. The CDR3 runs 16 residues. Germline-derived CDR1 and CDR2 are MDHEN and SYDVKM.

This clonotype was detected many times. The V call is TRBV6-1, the J call TRBJ1-2; D unresolved. CDR3 length equals 15 residues. Between the trimmed V and J ends, which lost 2 bases and 7 bases, there was a span of 17 bases. Germline CDR1 reads MNHNS; CDR2 reads SASEGT. The CDR3 here is CASSEIGLTRGGYTF. DNA of the CDR3: TGTGCCAGCAGTGAAATTGGCCTCACGCGGGGTGGCTACACCTTC.

In this sample, this clonotype turned up a few times. The rearrangement links TRBV19 to TRBJ2-2; D is unresolved. Trimming pared 3 bases from V and 0 bases from J, leaving 11 bases between. The CDR3 runs to 16 residues. Germline assignment: CDR1 LNHDA and CDR2 SQIVND (reference sequence). This CDR3 is CASSITEIANTGELFF. For the CDR3, the DNA is TGTGCCAGTAGTATCACAGAAATCGCGAACACCGGGGAGCTGTTTTTT.

In its sample, this clonotype was seen many times. The gene calls are TRBV24-1 and TRBJ1-2, with 9 nucleotides matching TRBD1. The germline V gene has CDR1 KGHDR and CDR2 SFDVKD. The V gene end was trimmed by 4 bases and the J gene end by 2 bases; junction bases not matched to a gene: 4. The CDR3 is 15 amino acids. CDR3 in DNA: TGTGCCACCAGTGACCCGGGACAGGGAAACTATGGCTACACCTTC. Its translation: CATSDPGQGNYGYTF.

This clonotype was picked up many times. This sequence joins TRBV27 and TRBJ1-1; D perhaps matches TRBD1 (5 bases). This CDR3 region has 15 residues. Germline loops: CDR1 MNHEY, CDR2 SMNVEV (reference sequence). V was trimmed by 6 bases and J by 2 bases, leaving 16 bases between them. For the CDR3, the DNA is TGTGCCAGCAGACGATGGGCAGGGTATAACACTGAAGCTTTCTTT. It translates to CASRRWAGYNTEAFF.

With regard to this clonotype: A read error may be the cause here, since a much bigger clone is one base away. The conserved final phenylalanine or tryptophan is absent from the CDR3, which likely points to a read error. The chain has TRBV6-1 and TRBJ1-2, with D perhaps matching TRBD1 (6 bases). The CDR3 runs to 15 residues. Deletions cut 4 bases from V and 4 bases from J, with 16 bases between. The germline V gene encodes CDR1 MNHNS and CDR2 SASEGT. As DNA, the CDR3 is TGTGCCAGCAGTGTTGTTCACAGGGAGACCTATGGCTACACCCTC. This encodes CASSVVHRETYGYTL.

This clonotype was observed at least ten times. The V gene is TRBV2, the J gene TRBJ1-2, with a weak D call TRBD1 (6 bases). Trimming took 6 bases from V and 8 from J, leaving 19 bases between them. The germline V gene encodes CDR1 SNHLY and CDR2 FYNNEI. This CDR3 has 14 residues. CDR3 sequence: CASRPGQWTRGYTF. Written as DNA, the CDR3 is TGTGCCAGCAGACCCGGACAGTGGACTAGGGGCTACACCTTC.

This clonotype has just a few counts. The chain uses TRBV27 and TRBJ2-7; tentative D call: TRBD1 (5 bases). The CDR3 totals 18 residues. The germline V gene has CDR1 MNHEY and CDR2 SMNVEV (reference sequence). V was shortened by 2 bases and J by 5 bases, with 25 bases between the two germline ends. The CDR3: CASSLGPSLWGPPHEQYF. In DNA form, the CDR3 reads TGTGCCAGCAGTTTAGGCCCATCGCTTTGGGGCCCCCCCCACGAGCAGTACTTC.

This clonotype was seen repeatedly, ten times or more. This chain connects TRBV11-2 to TRBJ2-5; possible D gene TRBD2, 5 bases. The CDR3 length is 13 residues. Germline loops: CDR1 SGHAT, CDR2 FQNNGV. Trimming took 6 bases from V and 3 from J, leaving 11 bases between them. The CDR3 spells CASRARAEETQYF. The CDR3 region has the DNA TGTGCCAGCAGAGCGAGGGCGGAAGAGACCCAGTACTTC.

This clonotype was counted at least ten times. The chain joins TRBV19 to TRBJ1-2, with D maybe TRBD1 (6 bases). The CDR3 is 14 amino acids. Per the germline V gene, CDR1 is LNHDA and CDR2 is SQIVND (reference sequence). V was pared by 3 bases and J by 6 bases, with 14 bases between. CDR3: CASSIVARDNGYTF. The DNA of the CDR3 is TGTGCCAGTAGTATTGTCGCCAGGGACAATGGCTACACCTTC.

This clonotype has a count of ten or more. J is TRBJ1-1 and V is TRBV28, with 7 bases aligning to TRBD1. CDR3 size: 14 residues. J was trimmed by 4 bases and V by 6 bases; bases with no gene match: 8. Germline CDR1 reads MDHEN; CDR2 reads SYDVKM. The CDR3 DNA is TGTGCCAGCAGACTACAGGGACAGCGCACTGAAGCTTTCTTT. It encodes CASRLQGQRTEAFF.

The table lists this clonotype with many counts. The chain couples TRBV28 to TRBJ1-2; 9 bases map to TRBD1. Unmatched junction bases numbered 6, after V lost 6 bases and J lost 4 bases. The CDR3 totals 14 residues. CDR1 is MDHEN and CDR2 is SYDVKM in the germline V gene. The CDR3 DNA is TGTGCCAGCAGGGGGACAGGGAGTGGCTATGGCTACACCTTC. The encoded protein is CASRGTGSGYGYTF.

This clonotype has at least ten counts. The genes are TRBV12-3 or TRBV12-4 and TRBJ2-7; no firm D call. The V end lost 3 bases, the J end lost 0 bases, and 9 bases lay between the germline ends. CDR3 length equals 14 residues. The CDR3 sequence: CASSFGRYSYEQYF. CDR3 bases: TGTGCCAGCAGTTTTGGTCGGTACTCCTACGAGCAGTACTTC.

The genes are TRBV6-1 and TRBJ1-5; no definite D call. Trimming shortened V by 10 bases and J by 2 bases, and 12 bases separated the two germline ends. Germline CDR1 MNHNS, CDR2 SASEGT. The CDR3 is made up of 13 amino acids. The CDR3, as DNA: TGTGCCACCACCCTAGAGGGCAATCAGCCCCAGCATTTT. Residues: CATTLEGNQPQHF.

In its sample, this clonotype was seen a few times. The gene calls are TRBV19 and TRBJ1-1, with D possibly TRBD1 on 6 matching bases. CDR1 and CDR2 (germline): LNHDA, SQIVND (reference sequence). The CDR3 totals 13 residues. Trimming left V 7 bases short and J 5 bases short, with 14 bases between. The CDR3 DNA is TGTGCCAGTATAGGGGGGGCAGGGACTGAAGCTTTCTTT. This translates into CASIGGAGTEAFF.

On this clonotype itself: A junction boundary mismatches the germline segment, possibly from a read error. The chain employs TRBV7-8 and TRBJ2-2; D could derive from TRBD1 or TRBD2 (5 bases each). The CDR3 is made up of 16 amino acids. Germline CDR1 reads SGHVS; CDR2 reads FQNEAQ. CDR3 residues: CASSVGVTRGAGELCF. The DNA of the CDR3 is TGTGCCAGCAGCGTAGGAGTTACCAGAGGGGCCGGGGAGCTGTGTTTT.

The chain links TRBV6-2 or TRBV6-3 to TRBJ1-5; tentative D call: TRBD1 (6 bases). V was trimmed by 6 bases and J by 6 bases, leaving 15 bases between them. The germline gives CDR1 MNHEY, CDR2 SVGEGT. This CDR3 spans 14 amino acids. The CDR3 spells CASRKGVSAQPQHF. The CDR3 DNA reads as TGTGCCAGCAGAAAGGGGGTGTCGGCTCAGCCCCAGCATTTT.

This chain joins TRBV7-9 and TRBJ2-5, with 12 nucleotides matching TRBD2. The CDR3 is 16 residues long. Unmatched junction bases numbered 6, after V lost 3 bases and J lost 4 bases. Germline assignment: CDR1 SEHNR and CDR2 FQNEAQ (reference sequence). The CDR3 protein is CASSFPSGRGRETQYF. The CDR3 bases are TGTGCCAGCAGCTTCCCTAGCGGGAGGGGACGAGAGACCCAGTACTTC.

A few counts support this clonotype. The chain has TRBV29-1 and TRBJ2-4; D may be TRBD2 (5 bases). Germline lookup yields CDR1 SQVTM and CDR2 ANQGSEA. Trimming removed 5 bases from V and 6 bases from J, with 11 bases in between. The CDR3 has 12 amino acids. This CDR3 reads CSVLLGVNIQYF. DNA for the CDR3: TGCAGCGTTCTCCTCGGGGTAAACATTCAGTACTTC.

This clonotype was counted many times. This chain joins TRBV28 and TRBJ1-2; D unresolved. The CDR3 sequence is 17 residues long. Trimming cost V 4 bases and J 1 base, with 19 bases left between them. Germline assignment: CDR1 MDHEN and CDR2 SYDVKM. In DNA form, the CDR3 reads TGTGCCAGCAGTTCCCCAAGACGTGGCAGATATAACTATGGCTACACCTTC. Protein: CASSSPRRGRYNYGYTF.

This clonotype was seen at least ten times. V and J are TRBV10-2 and TRBJ1-5; D possibly corresponds to TRBD1 (6 bases). This CDR3 spans 14 amino acids. Germline V lookup: CDR1 WSHSY, CDR2 SAAADI. V gave up 2 bases and J gave up 1 base, with 6 bases separating them. The CDR3 protein is CASSETGSNQPQHF. The CDR3 DNA reads as TGCGCCAGCAGTGAGACAGGGAGCAATCAGCCCCAGCATTTT.

This clonotype was seen a few times. This rearrangement joins TRBV11-1 to TRBJ2-2, with 8 bases aligning to TRBD2. This CDR3 spans 17 amino acids. The junction had 10 bases not matched to a gene; V was cut back by 5 bases and J by 2 bases. Germline CDR1 reads SGHAT; CDR2 reads FQDESV (reference sequence). The CDR3 DNA sequence: TGTGCCAGCAGCAAGACCCTTAGCGGGGCCAACACCGGGGAGCTGTTTTTT. It encodes CASSKTLSGANTGELFF.

This clonotype was counted at least ten times. CDR3 sequence reads: CASSPKWLDEYYEQYF. The DNA for the CDR3 is TGTGCCAGCAGCCCTAAGTGGCTCGACGAGTACTACGAGCAGTACTTC. The chain couples TRBV3-1 to TRBJ2-7; D is ambiguous. V dropped 4 bases and J dropped 3 bases, with 19 bases sitting between them. The CDR3 consists of 16 residues. Germline CDR1 and CDR2: LGHDT and YNNKEL (reference sequence).

This clonotype has at least ten counts. The gene calls are TRBV15 and TRBJ1-2; 10 bases align to TRBD1. This CDR3 comprises 16 residues. V lost 0 bases, J lost 8 bases, and 9 bases stayed unmatched. Germline lookup yields CDR1 LNHNV and CDR2 YYDKDF (reference sequence). As DNA, the CDR3 is TGTGCCACCAGCAGAGATATCGCCGGGACAGGGGTCGGCTACACCTTC. As protein: CATSRDIAGTGVGYTF.

The CDR3 DNA reads as TGCGCCAGCAGCTCGACAGTGAACATGAACACTGAAGCTTTCTTT. This gives the protein CASSSTVNMNTEAFF. This chain links TRBV5-1 with TRBJ1-1; D may be TRBD1 (5 bases). The V gene lost 3 bases and the J gene lost 0 bases, with 12 bases spanning the gap. This CDR3 comprises 15 residues. Germline V gene data show CDR1 as SGHRS and CDR2 as YFSETQ. The complete variable domain, with remaining parts taken from reference TRBV5-1 and TRBJ1-1, reads KAGVTQTPRYLIKTRGQQVTLSCSPISGHRSVSWYQQTPGQGLQFLFEYFSETQRNKGNFPGRFSGRQFSNSRSEMNVSTLELGDSALYLCASSSTVNMNTEAFFGQGTRLTVV.

V is TRBV28 and J is TRBJ2-7; TRBD1 matches 9 bases. The trim removed 8 bases at V and 5 bases at J, leaving 10 bases unmatched. CDR3 length: 14 residues. The germline gives CDR1 MDHEN, CDR2 SYDVKM. The CDR3 reads CASWGDRDRDEQYF. CDR3 nucleotide sequence: TGTGCCAGCTGGGGGGACAGGGACAGGGACGAGCAGTACTTC. Full variable domain (missing parts from reference TRBV28 and TRBJ2-7): DVKVTQSSRYLVKRTGEKVFLECVQDMDHENMFWYRQDPGLGLRLIYFSYDVKMKEKGDIPEGYSVSREKKERFSLILESASTNQTSMYLCASWGDRDRDEQYFGPGTRLTVT.

On this clonotype itself: A read error is possible here, since a much larger clone lies one base away. The chain is built from TRBV27 and TRBJ2-7, with D possibly matching TRBD1 (5 bases). This CDR3 is built from 14 residues. Germline CDR1 MNHEY, CDR2 SMNVEV (reference sequence). Trimming removed 4 bases at V and 0 bases at J, with 10 bases between. In DNA, the CDR3 is TGTGCCAGCAGTTCCTCGGACACCTCCTACGAGCAGTACTTC. Translation gives CASSSSDTSYEQYF.

This clonotype was detected ten times or more. This chain links TRBV19 with TRBJ2-2; D uncertain. V lost 3 bases, J lost 8 bases, and 7 bases lay in between. The CDR3 runs 12 residues. Germline V CDR1 and CDR2: LNHDA, SQIVND (reference sequence). CDR3 DNA sequence: TGTGCCAGTAGTATTACGGCAGGGGAGCTGTTTTTT. Its protein is CASSITAGELFF.

This clonotype was recorded a few times. The genes are TRBV15 and TRBJ2-2, with TRBD1 matching 9 bases. CDR1 LNHNV and CDR2 YYDKDF come from the germline V gene (reference sequence). The CDR3 runs 14 residues. V shed 11 bases and J 5 bases; nucleotides not matched to a gene: 9. The CDR3 reads CAARTGAGTGELFF. DNA for the CDR3: TGTGCCGCCCGGACAGGGGCCGGTACCGGGGAGCTGTTTTTT. The entire variable domain, with the rest obtained from reference TRBV15 and TRBJ2-2, is as follows: DAMVIQNPRYQVTQFGKPVTLSCSQTLNHNVMYWYQQKSSQAPKLLFHYYDKDFNNEADTPDNFQSRRPNTSFCFLDIRSPGLGDTAMYLCAARTGAGTGELFFGEGSRLTVL.

This clonotype was detected many times. The chain recombines TRBV5-1 with TRBJ2-4, with D hard to call. The CDR3 contains 16 residues. CDR1 is SGHRS, CDR2 YFSETQ, per germline. With 0 bases removed from V and 0 bases from J, the gap between germline ends came to 10 bases. The CDR3: CASSLGARRAKNIQYF. CDR3 sequence (DNA): TGCGCCAGCAGCTTGGGCGCGAGGAGAGCCAAAAACATTCAGTACTTC.